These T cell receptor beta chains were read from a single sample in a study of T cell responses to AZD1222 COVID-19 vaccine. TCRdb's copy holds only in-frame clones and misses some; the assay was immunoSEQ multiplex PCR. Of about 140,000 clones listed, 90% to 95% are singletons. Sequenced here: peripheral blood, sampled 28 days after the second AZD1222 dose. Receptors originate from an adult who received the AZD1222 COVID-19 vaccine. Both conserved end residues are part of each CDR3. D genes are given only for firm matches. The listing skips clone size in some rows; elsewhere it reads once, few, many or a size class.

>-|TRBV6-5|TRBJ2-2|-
CASRRAGNTGELFF
TGTGCCAGCAGGCGGGCGGGAAACACCGGGGAGCTGTTTTTT
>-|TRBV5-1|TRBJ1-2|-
CASSLALGEPSYGYTF
TGCGCCAGCAGCTTGGCCTTGGGGGAACCTTCCTATGGCTACACCTTC
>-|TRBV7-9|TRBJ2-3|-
CASRPLDTQYF
TGTGCCAGCAGACCTCTGGATACGCAGTATTTT
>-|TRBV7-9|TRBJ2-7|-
CASSHPPPGAYEQYF
TGTGCCAGCAGCCACCCCCCGCCGGGGGCCTACGAGCAGTACTTC
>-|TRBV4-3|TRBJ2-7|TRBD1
CASSRTRDSSYEQYF
TGCGCCAGCAGCCGAACCCGGGACAGCTCCTACGAGCAGTACTTC
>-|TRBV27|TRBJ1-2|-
CASSRRPNYGYTF
TGTGCCAGCAGTAGAAGGCCTAACTATGGCTACACCTTC
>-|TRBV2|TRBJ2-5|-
CASTLRTDQETQYF
TGTGCCAGCACCCTCAGGACAGACCAAGAGACCCAGTACTTC
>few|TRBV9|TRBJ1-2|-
CASSVDGYGYTF
TGTGCCAGCAGCGTAGACGGCTATGGCTACACCTTC
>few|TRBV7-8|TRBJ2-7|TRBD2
CASSLVSVAGGPIGSYEQYF
TGTGCCAGCAGCTTAGTGTCAGTAGCGGGAGGGCCTATAGGTTCCTACGAGCAGTACTTC
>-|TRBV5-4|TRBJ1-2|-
CASSLPGTANYGYTF
TGTGCCAGCAGCTTGCCCGGGACGGCCAACTATGGCTACACCTTC
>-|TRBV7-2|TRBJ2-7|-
CASSLAGGLGLYEQYF
TGTGCCAGCAGCTTAGCGGGGGGACTCGGACTCTACGAGCAGTACTTC
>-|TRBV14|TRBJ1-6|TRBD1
CASSQGFRGQSPLHF
TGTGCCAGCAGCCAAGGTTTCAGGGGGCAATCACCCCTCCACTTT
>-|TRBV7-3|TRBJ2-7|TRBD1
CASSTRQGGEQYF
TGTGCCAGCAGCACCCGACAGGGCGGCGAGCAGTACTTC